This T cell receptor (beta chain) came from a study of blood T cells in healthy people across ages. For the study at large: Template-switching capture recovered about one barcoded beta molecule per two T cells. Study-level results: Unknown donor CMV status possibly confounded expanded clonotype changes. The percentage of naive T cells correlated strongly with TCR beta diversity.

Combining a sample-barcoded 5' primer with a J-beta primer mix, a second PCR ran for roughly 7 to 12 cycles. Each TCR beta cDNA got a 12-nucleotide random molecular identifier. TCRdb re-called the 5' RACE reads with MiXCR, one entry per CDR3 protein. Of around 1,700,000 distinct CDR3 sequences detected, 28% appear once; the ten largest clones hold roughly 8%. As to this clonotype: Its specificity is not known.

The sequence was obtained from a woman in her 30s in good health. The sequencing input was blood.

This chain's CDR3 is CASSLAGSYAALNYGYTF. CDR3 nucleotides: TGTGCCAGCAGCTTAGCGGGGAGTTACGCAGCCTTAAACTATGGCTACACCTTC. The chain employs TRBV7-2 and TRBJ1-2; D is unresolved. CDR3 length: 18 residues. Germline CDR1 is SGHTA and CDR2 is FQGNSA. The V end lost 0 bases, the J end lost 2 bases, and 19 bases lay between the germline ends.